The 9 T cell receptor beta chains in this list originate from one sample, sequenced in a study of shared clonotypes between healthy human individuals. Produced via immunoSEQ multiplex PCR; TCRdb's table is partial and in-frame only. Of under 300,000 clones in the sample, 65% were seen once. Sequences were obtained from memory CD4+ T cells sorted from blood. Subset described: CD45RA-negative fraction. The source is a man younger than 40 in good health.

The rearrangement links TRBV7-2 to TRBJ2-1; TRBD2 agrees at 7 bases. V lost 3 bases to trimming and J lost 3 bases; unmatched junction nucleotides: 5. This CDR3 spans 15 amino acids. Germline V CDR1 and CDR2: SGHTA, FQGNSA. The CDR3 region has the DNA TGTGCCAGCAGCTTGGGCGGGAGCTTCTACAATGAGCAGTTCTTC. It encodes CASSLGGSFYNEQFF.

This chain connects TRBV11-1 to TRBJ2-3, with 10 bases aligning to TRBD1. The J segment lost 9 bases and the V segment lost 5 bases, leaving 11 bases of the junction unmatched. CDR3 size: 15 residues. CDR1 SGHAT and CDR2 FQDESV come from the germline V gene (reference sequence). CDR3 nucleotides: TGTGCCAGCAGCCCCGGGACAGGGGAAGGGTGGACGCAGTATTTT. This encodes CASSPGTGEGWTQYF.

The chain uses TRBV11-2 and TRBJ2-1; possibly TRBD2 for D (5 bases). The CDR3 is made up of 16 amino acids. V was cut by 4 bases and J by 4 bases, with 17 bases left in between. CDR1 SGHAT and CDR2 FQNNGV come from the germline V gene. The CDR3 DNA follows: TGTGCCAGCAGCTCCCCTAAAGGGAGTAGGTACAATGAGCAGTTCTTC. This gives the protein CASSSPKGSRYNEQFF.

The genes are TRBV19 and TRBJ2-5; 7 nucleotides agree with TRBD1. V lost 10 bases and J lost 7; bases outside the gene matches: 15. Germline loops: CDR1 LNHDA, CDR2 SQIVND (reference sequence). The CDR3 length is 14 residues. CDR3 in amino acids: CATKSRGGHGTQYF. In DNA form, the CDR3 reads TGTGCCACCAAAAGCCGAGGGGGCCATGGGACCCAGTACTTC.

CDR3 residues: CASSFRLADTQYF. DNA of the CDR3: TGTGCCAGCAGCTTTCGACTGGCAGATACGCAGTATTTT. V gene TRBV7-3 combines with J gene TRBJ2-3, with D unresolved. Germline CDR1 reads SGHTA; CDR2 reads FQGTGA. CDR3 size: 13 residues. Trimming removed 3 bases from V and 4 bases from J, with 8 bases in between.

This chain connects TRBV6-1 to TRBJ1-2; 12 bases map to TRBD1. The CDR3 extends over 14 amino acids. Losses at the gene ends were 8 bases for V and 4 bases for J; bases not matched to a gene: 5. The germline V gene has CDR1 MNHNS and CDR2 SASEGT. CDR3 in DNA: TGTGCCAGCCGGGACAGGGGGCGAGGCTATGGCTACACCTTC. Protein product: CASRDRGRGYGYTF.

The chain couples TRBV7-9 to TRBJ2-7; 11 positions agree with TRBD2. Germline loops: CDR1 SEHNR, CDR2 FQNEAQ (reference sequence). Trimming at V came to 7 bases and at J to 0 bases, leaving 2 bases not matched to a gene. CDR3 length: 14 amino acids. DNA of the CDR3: TGTGCCAGCAAGGGACTAGCGGCCTCCTACGAGCAGTACTTC. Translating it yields CASKGLAASYEQYF.

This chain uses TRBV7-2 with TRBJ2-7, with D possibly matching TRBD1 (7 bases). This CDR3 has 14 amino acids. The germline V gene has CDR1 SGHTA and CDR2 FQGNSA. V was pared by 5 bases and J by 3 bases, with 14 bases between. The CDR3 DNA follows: TGTGCCAGCAGCAGGAGGGACAGCAACTACGAGCAGTACTTC. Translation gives CASSRRDSNYEQYF.

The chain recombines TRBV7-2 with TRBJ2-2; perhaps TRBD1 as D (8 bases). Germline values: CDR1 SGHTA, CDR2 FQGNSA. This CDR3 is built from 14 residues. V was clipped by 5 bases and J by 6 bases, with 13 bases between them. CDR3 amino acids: CASSRTGRAGELFF. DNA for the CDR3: TGTGCCAGCAGCCGGACAGGGAGGGCCGGGGAGCTGTTTTTT.